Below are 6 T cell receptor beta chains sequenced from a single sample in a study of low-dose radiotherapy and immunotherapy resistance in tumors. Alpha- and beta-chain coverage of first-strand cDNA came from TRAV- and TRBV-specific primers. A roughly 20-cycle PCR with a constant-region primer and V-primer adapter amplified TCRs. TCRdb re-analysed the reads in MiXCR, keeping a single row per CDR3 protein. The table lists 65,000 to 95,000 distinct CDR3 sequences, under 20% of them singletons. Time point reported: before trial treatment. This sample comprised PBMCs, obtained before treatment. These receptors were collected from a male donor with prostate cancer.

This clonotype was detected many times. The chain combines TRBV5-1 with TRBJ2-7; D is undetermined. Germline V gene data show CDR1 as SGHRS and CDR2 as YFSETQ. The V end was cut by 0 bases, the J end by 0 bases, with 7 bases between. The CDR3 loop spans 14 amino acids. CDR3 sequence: CASSLAVTSYEQYF. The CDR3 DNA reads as TGCGCCAGCAGCTTGGCTGTCACCTCCTACGAGCAGTACTTC.

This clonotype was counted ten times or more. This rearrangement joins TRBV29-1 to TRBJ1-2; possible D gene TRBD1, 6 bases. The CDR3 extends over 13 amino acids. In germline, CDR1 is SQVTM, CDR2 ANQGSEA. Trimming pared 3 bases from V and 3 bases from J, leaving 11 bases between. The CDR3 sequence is CSVDSGQYYGYTF. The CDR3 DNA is TGCAGCGTTGATTCGGGACAATACTATGGCTACACCTTC.

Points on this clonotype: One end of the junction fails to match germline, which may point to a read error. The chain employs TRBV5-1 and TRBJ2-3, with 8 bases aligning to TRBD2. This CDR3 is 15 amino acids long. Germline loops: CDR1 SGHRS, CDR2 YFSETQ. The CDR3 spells CASSLVSGGADRQYF. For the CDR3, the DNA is TGCGCCAGCAGCTTGGTGAGCGGGGGAGCAGATAGGCAGTATTTT. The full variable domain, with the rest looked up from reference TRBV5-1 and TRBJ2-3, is KAGVTQTPRYLIKTRGQQVTLSCSPISGHRSVSWYQQTPGQGLQFLFEYFSETQRNKGNFPGRFSGRQFSNSRSEMNVSTLELGDSALYLCASSLVSGGADRQYFGPGTRLTVL.

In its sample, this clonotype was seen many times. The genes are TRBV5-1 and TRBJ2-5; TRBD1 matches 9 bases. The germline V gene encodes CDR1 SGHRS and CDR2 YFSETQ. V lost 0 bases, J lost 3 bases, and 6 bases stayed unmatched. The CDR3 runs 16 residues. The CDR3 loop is CASSLGAGTGKETQYF. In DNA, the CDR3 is TGCGCCAGCAGCTTGGGGGCCGGGACAGGGAAAGAGACCCAGTACTTC.

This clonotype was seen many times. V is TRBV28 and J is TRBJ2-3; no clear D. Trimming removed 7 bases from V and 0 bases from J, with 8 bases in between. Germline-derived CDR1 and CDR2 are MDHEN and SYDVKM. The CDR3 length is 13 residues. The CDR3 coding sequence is TGTGCCAGCATCGGTACTAGCACAGATACGCAGTATTTT. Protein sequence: CASIGTSTDTQYF.

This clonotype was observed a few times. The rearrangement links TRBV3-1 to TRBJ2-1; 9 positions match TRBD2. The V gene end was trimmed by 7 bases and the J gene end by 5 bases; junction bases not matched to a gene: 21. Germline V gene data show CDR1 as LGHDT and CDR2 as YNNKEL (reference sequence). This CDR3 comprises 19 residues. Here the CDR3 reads CASTPFLGLAGRLNNEQFF. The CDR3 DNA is TGTGCCAGCACCCCTTTCCTCGGGCTAGCGGGGCGCCTCAACAATGAGCAGTTCTTC.